The clone carrying this TCR beta chain was recorded a few times. The target antigen is unknown. This sample is part of a study of T cells after yellow fever vaccination. Each CDR3 protein gets one entry after TCRdb re-called the 5' RACE reads with MiXCR. The profile shows a few hundred thousand distinct CDR3 sequences, 17% of them singletons. Study-wide results and caveats: Most clones from primary vaccination resurfaced after the booster (96% CD4, over 75% CD8).

Trimming took 5 bases from V and 2 from J; bases not matched to a gene: 10. CDR1 and CDR2 from the germline V gene are SEHNR and FQNEAQ (reference sequence). The CDR3 contains 16 residues. The source was PBMCs, collected more than 4 days after the first yellow fever vaccination. The J gene is TRBJ2-3, the V gene TRBV7-9; the match to TRBD1 covers 7 bases. This receptor was identified in a man younger than 30 who received the YFV17D yellow fever vaccine. CDR3 nucleotides: TGTGCCAGCAGCCCAGGACAGGCGGATCTCACAGATACGCAGTATTTT. Translated: CASSPGQADLTDTQYF.